Presented here are 18 T cell receptor beta chains from one specimen sequenced in a study of cytomegalovirus exposure and HLA in healthy donors (dated by TCRdb to the late 2010s). The library came from the immunoSEQ multiplex PCR assay. For the multiplex PCR, a mixture combining 60 forward primers for TCR Vbeta segments and 13 reverse primers for TCR Jbeta segments was used. TCRdb's version of the immuneACCESS table is confined to in-frame rearrangements and falls short of the full clone set. An unresolved V gene accounts for under half of the shortfall where checked; the remainder is of unknown origin. The sample includes more than 55,000 clones, with approximately 80% observed a single time. The top ten hold 1.5% to 2% of the sample. Material: PBMCs. These receptor sequences come from a human donor in good health.

The chain uses TRBV19 and TRBJ1-5; 7 positions agree with TRBD1. From germline, CDR1 is LNHDA and CDR2 SQIVND (reference sequence). V dropped 1 base and J dropped 5; count of bases not matched to a gene: 5. The CDR3 has 15 amino acids. This chain's CDR3 is CASSIGGTGDQPQHF. For the CDR3, the DNA is TGTGCCAGTAGTATAGGGGGAACAGGGGATCAGCCCCAGCATTTT.

The gene calls are TRBV5-1 and TRBJ2-5, with a possible D match to TRBD1 (5 bases). Per the germline V gene, CDR1 is SGHRS and CDR2 is YFSETQ. CDR3 length equals 15 residues. Deletions cut 1 base from V and 5 bases from J, with 15 bases between. CDR3 DNA: TGCGCCAGCAGCTTGATGGGTCAGGGTGGGGAGACCCAGTACTTC. This sequence encodes CASSLMGQGGETQYF.

The gene calls are TRBV30 and TRBJ2-3, with D tentatively TRBD2 (5 bases). Germline V lookup: CDR1 GTSNPN, CDR2 SVGIG (reference sequence). This CDR3 region has 13 residues. The CDR3 DNA sequence: TGTGCTGGTGGAGGCGCCAGTTCAGATACGCAGTATTTT. As protein: CAGGGASSDTQYF.

Regarding this clone: At one boundary the junction diverges from the germline segment, which might be a read error. The chain recombines TRBV7-9 with TRBJ2-4; 9 nucleotides agree with TRBD1. The CDR3 length is 14 residues. Germline CDR1 SEHNR, CDR2 FQNEAQ (reference sequence). As DNA, the CDR3 is TGTTCCAGCAGCCGAGGACAGGGGAAAAACATTCAGTACTTC. It codes for CSSSRGQGKNIQYF.

J is TRBJ2-3 and V is TRBV6-4, with 9 bases that match TRBD2. CDR1 and CDR2 (germline): MRHNA, SNTAGT. The J segment lost 4 bases and the V segment lost 3 bases, leaving 8 bases of the junction unmatched. The CDR3 covers 16 residues. The CDR3 loop reads CASSESASGAPDTQYF. The CDR3 nucleotides read TGTGCCAGCAGTGAATCGGCTAGCGGGGCCCCAGATACGCAGTATTTT.

J is TRBJ2-7 and V is TRBV23-1; D might be TRBD2 (5 bases). TRBV23-1 is an ORF for which the function is uncertain. The ends were cut back, 0 bases at V and 5 bases at J, with 8 bases in the middle. The CDR3 totals 13 residues. CDR3 sequence reads: CASSQSWTHEQYF. CDR3 DNA: TGCGCCAGCAGTCAATCGTGGACTCACGAGCAGTACTTC.

The rearrangement uses TRBV7-3 and TRBJ2-1; no definite D call. CDR3 length: 15 amino acids. The germline V gene has CDR1 SGHTA and CDR2 FQGTGA. Trimming shortened V by 2 bases and J by 0 bases, and 8 bases separated the two germline ends. In DNA form, the CDR3 reads TGTGCCAGCAGCTTATCCCCCAGCTCCTACAATGAGCAGTTCTTC. This gives the protein CASSLSPSSYNEQFF.

The chain is built from TRBV11-2 and TRBJ1-1, with D uncertain. V was clipped by 8 bases and J by 4 bases, with 11 bases between them. This CDR3 contains 12 residues. Germline V gene data show CDR1 as SGHAT and CDR2 as FQNNGV. The CDR3 region is CASHSWSTEAFF. The CDR3 nucleotides are TGTGCCAGCCATTCGTGGAGCACTGAAGCTTTCTTT.

The J gene is TRBJ1-2, the V gene TRBV6-5; TRBD1 is a possible D gene (5 bases). The CDR3 runs to 15 residues. Per germline, CDR1 MNHEY and CDR2 SVGAGI. Trimming stripped 0 bases from V and 4 bases from J, with 12 bases between. The CDR3 sequence is CASSYSVQGIYGYTF. The CDR3 DNA sequence: TGTGCCAGCAGTTACTCGGTGCAGGGTATCTATGGCTACACCTTC.

This rearrangement joins TRBV2 to TRBJ1-5; 9 bases fit TRBD1. Germline V gene data show CDR1 as SNHLY and CDR2 as FYNNEI. The CDR3 extends over 12 amino acids. Trimming took 8 bases from V and 6 from J; bases not matched to a gene: 2. The DNA of the CDR3 is TGTGCCAGCGGGGACAGGGCTCAGCCCCAGCATTTT. Protein: CASGDRAQPQHF.

V is TRBV6-6 and J is TRBJ1-1; a possible D gene is TRBD1 (5 bases). The V gene's germline CDR1 is MNHNY and CDR2 SVGAGI (reference sequence). This CDR3 spans 11 amino acids. The ends were cut back, 7 bases at V and 11 bases at J, with 14 bases in the middle. The CDR3 bases are TGTGCCAGCACCGACTTAGGGGCGGCTTTCTTT. It codes for CASTDLGAAFF.

The V gene is TRBV2, the J gene TRBJ2-3, with 7 bases fitting TRBD2. V shed 3 bases and J 3 bases; nucleotides not matched to a gene: 12. This CDR3 comprises 17 residues. Germline V lookup: CDR1 SNHLY, CDR2 FYNNEI. CDR3 sequence reads: CASSDEGEGFGTDTQYF. The CDR3 DNA follows: TGTGCCAGCAGTGATGAAGGGGAGGGCTTTGGGACAGATACGCAGTATTTT. Filled out from reference TRBV2 and TRBJ2-3, the complete variable domain reads EPEVTQTPSHQVTQMGQEVILRCVPISNHLYFYWYRQILGQKVEFLVSFYNNEISEKSEIFDDQFSVERPDGSNFTLKIRSTKLEDSAMYFCASSDEGEGFGTDTQYFGPGTRLTVL.

This clone has only a few counts. The chain uses TRBV19 and TRBJ2-2; D perhaps matches TRBD1 (5 bases). The CDR3 has 15 amino acids. CDR1 and CDR2 from the germline V gene are LNHDA and SQIVND (reference sequence). The ends were cut back, 0 bases at V and 4 bases at J, with 9 bases in the middle. The CDR3 reads CASSIDRVGTGELFF. The DNA for the CDR3 is TGTGCCAGTAGTATAGACAGGGTCGGCACCGGGGAGCTGTTTTTT.

The chain recombines TRBV7-6 with TRBJ1-4; TRBD1 aligns across 7 bases. Germline V CDR1 and CDR2: SGHVS, FNYEAQ. After removal of 0 bases from V and 6 bases from J, the junction contained 10 bases not matched to a gene. The CDR3 totals 17 residues. Here the CDR3 reads CASSLAPSGGSDEKLFF. CDR3 nucleotides: TGTGCCAGCAGCTTAGCCCCATCAGGGGGATCGGATGAAAAACTGTTTTTT. Based on the CDR3 plus reference TRBV7-6 and TRBJ1-4, the full variable domain is GAGVSQSPRYKVTKRGQDVALRCDPISGHVSLYWYRQALGQGPEFLTYFNYEAQQDKSGLPNDRFSAERPEGSISTLTIQRTEQRDSAMYRCASSLAPSGGSDEKLFFGSGTQLSVL.

Regarding this clone: Other DNA sequences in the sample encode the same CDR3. Here the CDR3 DNA reads TGTGCCAGCAGCTTGGCCGGGACAAACAATCAGCCCCAGCATTTT. This gives the protein CASSLAGTNNQPQHF. V and J are TRBV5-6 and TRBJ1-5; D perhaps matches TRBD1 (6 bases). CDR3 length equals 15 residues. CDR1 SGHDT and CDR2 YYEEEE come from the germline V gene. Trimming took off 0 bases at V and 3 bases at J, with 10 bases between the two ends.

The chain recombines TRBV10-3 with TRBJ2-3; possible D gene TRBD1, 6 bases. CDR1 is ENHRY, CDR2 SYGVKD, per germline. The V and J ends lost 11 bases and 2 bases respectively, with 17 bases between them. The CDR3 totals 14 residues. CDR3 loop: CALKAGQNTDTQYF. The CDR3 DNA reads TGTGCCCTCAAGGCCGGACAGAACACAGATACGCAGTATTTT.

The chain employs TRBV10-1 and TRBJ2-1; D might be TRBD1 (6 bases). The ends were cut back, 6 bases at V and 4 bases at J, with 7 bases in the middle. Germline-derived CDR1 and CDR2 are WNHNN and SYGVQD (reference sequence). The CDR3 consists of 12 residues. The CDR3 is CASSDRYNEQFF. CDR3 sequence (DNA): TGCGCCAGCAGCGACAGGTACAATGAGCAGTTCTTC.

This chain's CDR3 is CASSYQGGDTEAFF. In nucleotides, the CDR3 is TGTGCCAGCAGTTACCAGGGGGGAGACACTGAAGCTTTCTTT. The chain joins TRBV6-5 to TRBJ1-1; 7 bases match TRBD1. Per the germline V gene, CDR1 is MNHEY and CDR2 is SVGAGI. CDR3 length: 14 residues. J was trimmed by 3 bases and V by 2 bases; bases with no gene match: 3.